This T cell receptor beta chain was profiled in a study of blood T cell repertoires in COVID-19. Looking at the study overall: Sources were T cells, B-cell-depleted T cells, or PBMCs; the material itself was cDNA or gDNA.

With 4 bases removed from V and 0 bases from J, the gap between germline ends came to 9 bases. CDR3 length: 15 residues. Germline loops: CDR1 LGHDT, CDR2 YNNKEL (reference sequence). Method: immunoSEQ multiplex PCR; TCRdb's copy keeps in-frame clones and lacks some. There are about 120,000 clones in the sample; more than 75% occur only once, and around 4.2% lies in the top ten. This sequence originates from a man aged 55 to 70 with acute or convalescent COVID-19. V gene TRBV3-1 (or the pseudogene TRBV3-2) combines with J gene TRBJ2-2; D possibly corresponds to TRBD1 (5 bases). The sample comprised peripheral blood. The CDR3 sequence is CASSPYRTNTGELFF. The CDR3 DNA reads TGTGCCAGCAGCCCATACAGGACGAACACCGGGGAGCTGTTTTTT.